Sequencing of this T cell receptor beta chain was carried out in a study of neoadjuvant nivolumab and ipilimumab in lung cancer. TCRdb's copy holds only in-frame clones and misses some; the assay was immunoSEQ multiplex PCR. The sample shows around 21,000 clones, around 82% of them seen only once. This CDR3 region has 12 residues. Looked up from germline, CDR1 is MNHNS and CDR2 is SASEGT. Trimming shortened V by 1 base and J by 3 bases, and 1 base separated the two germline ends. The source of this sequence is an adult with non-small cell lung cancer. Sequences were derived from peripheral blood, sampled before neoadjuvant nivolumab, alone or with ipilimumab. The chain links TRBV6-1 to TRBJ1-5; D unresolved. The CDR3 loop is CASSEDNQPQHF. CDR3 coding DNA: TGTGCCAGCAGTGAAGACAATCAGCCCCAGCATTTT.